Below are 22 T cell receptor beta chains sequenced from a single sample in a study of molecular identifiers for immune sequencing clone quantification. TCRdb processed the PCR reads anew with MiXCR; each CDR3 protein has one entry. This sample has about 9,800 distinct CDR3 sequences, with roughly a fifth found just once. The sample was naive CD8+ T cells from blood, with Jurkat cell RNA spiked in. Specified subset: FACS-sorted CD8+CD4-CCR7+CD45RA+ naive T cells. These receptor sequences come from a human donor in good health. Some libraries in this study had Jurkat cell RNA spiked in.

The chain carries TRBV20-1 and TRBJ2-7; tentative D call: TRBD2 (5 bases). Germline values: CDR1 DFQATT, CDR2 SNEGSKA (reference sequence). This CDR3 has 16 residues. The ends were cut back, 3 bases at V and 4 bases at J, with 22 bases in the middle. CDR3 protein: CSASGISPVVRYEQYF. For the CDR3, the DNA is TGCAGTGCTAGCGGGATTTCGCCCGTAGTTCGGTACGAGCAGTACTTC.

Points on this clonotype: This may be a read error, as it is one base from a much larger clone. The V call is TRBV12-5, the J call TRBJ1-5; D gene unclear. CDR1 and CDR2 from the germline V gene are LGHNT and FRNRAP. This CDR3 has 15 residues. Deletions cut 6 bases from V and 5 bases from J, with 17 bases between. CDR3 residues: CASGAPEEVDQPQHF. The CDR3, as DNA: TGTGCTAGTGGCGCACCGGAGGAAGTTGATCAGCCCCAGCATTTT.

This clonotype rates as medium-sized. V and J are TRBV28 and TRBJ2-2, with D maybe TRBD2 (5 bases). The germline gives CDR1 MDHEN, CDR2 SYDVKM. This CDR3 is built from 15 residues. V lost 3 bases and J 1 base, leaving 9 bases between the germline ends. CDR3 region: CASSFSSLNTGELFF. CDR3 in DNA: TGTGCCAGCAGTTTCTCTAGCCTGAACACCGGGGAGCTGTTTTTT.

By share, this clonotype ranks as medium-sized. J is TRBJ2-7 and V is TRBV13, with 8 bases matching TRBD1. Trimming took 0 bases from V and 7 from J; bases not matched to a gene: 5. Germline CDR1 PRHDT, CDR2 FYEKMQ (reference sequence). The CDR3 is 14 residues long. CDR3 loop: CASSLGTGAREQYF. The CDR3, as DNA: TGTGCCAGCAGCTTAGGGACAGGGGCGCGGGAGCAGTACTTC.

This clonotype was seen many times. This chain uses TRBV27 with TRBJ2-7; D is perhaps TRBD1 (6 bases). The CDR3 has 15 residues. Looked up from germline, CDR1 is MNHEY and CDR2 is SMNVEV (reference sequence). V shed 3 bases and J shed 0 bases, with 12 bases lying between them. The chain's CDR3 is CASSFRTESSYEQYF. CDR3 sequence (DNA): TGTGCCAGCAGTTTCCGGACAGAGAGCTCCTACGAGCAGTACTTC.

The CDR3 reads CASEKWETGAPGELFF. The CDR3 coding sequence is TGTGCCAGCGAGAAGTGGGAGACAGGGGCCCCCGGGGAGCTGTTTTTT. The chain employs TRBV28 and TRBJ2-2, with 8 bases aligning to TRBD1. Unmatched junction bases numbered 14, after V lost 8 bases and J lost 6 bases. There are 16 residues in the CDR3. CDR1 and CDR2 (germline): MDHEN, SYDVKM.

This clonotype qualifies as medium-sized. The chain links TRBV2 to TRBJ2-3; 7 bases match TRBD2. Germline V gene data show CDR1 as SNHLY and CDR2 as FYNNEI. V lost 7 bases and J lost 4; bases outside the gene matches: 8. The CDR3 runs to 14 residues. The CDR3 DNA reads TGTGCCAGCACTCGGGAGGCTGGAGCAGATACGCAGTATTTT. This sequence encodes CASTREAGADTQYF.

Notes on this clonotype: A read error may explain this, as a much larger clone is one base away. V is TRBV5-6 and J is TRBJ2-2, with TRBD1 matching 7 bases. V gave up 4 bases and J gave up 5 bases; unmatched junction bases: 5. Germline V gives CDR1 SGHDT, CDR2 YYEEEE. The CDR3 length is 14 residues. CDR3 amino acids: CASSEGQRTGELFF. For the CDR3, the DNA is TGTGCCAGCAGCGAGGGACAGCGGACCGGGGAGCTGTTTTTT.

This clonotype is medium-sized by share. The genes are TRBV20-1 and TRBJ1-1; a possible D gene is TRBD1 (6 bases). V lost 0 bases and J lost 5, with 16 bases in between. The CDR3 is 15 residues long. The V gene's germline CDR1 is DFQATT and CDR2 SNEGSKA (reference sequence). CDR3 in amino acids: CSAREPGHGYTEAFF. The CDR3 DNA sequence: TGCAGTGCTAGAGAACCGGGACACGGTTATACTGAAGCTTTCTTT.

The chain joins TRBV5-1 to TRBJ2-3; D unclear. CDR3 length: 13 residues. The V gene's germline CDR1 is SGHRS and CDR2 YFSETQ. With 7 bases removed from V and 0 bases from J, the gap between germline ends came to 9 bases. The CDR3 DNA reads TGCGCCAGCCCTACTGCGAGCACAGATACGCAGTATTTT. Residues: CASPTASTDTQYF.

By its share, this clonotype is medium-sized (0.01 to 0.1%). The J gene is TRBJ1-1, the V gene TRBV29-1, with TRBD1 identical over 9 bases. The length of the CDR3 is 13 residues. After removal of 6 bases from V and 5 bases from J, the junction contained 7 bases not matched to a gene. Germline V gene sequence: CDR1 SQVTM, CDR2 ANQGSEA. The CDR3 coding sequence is TGCAGCGTAAAACAGGGGGCTGGGACTGAAGCTTTCTTT. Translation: CSVKQGAGTEAFF.

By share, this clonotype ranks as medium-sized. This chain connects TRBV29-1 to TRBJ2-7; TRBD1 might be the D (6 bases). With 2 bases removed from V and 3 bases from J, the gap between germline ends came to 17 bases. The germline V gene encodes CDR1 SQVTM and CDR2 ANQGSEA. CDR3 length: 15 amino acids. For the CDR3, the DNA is TGCAGCGTTGAATTGGTTGGGACAAGCAACTACGAGCAGTACTTC. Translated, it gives CSVELVGTSNYEQYF.

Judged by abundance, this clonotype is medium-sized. The CDR3 coding sequence is TGTGCCAGCAGCCAAGAATCAGCCCGCCCAATCTATGGCTACACCTTC. It encodes CASSQESARPIYGYTF. The rearrangement uses TRBV14 and TRBJ1-2; D gene ambiguous. Germline V CDR1 and CDR2: SGHDN, FVKESK. CDR3 length: 16 residues. V shed 0 bases and J shed 4 bases, with 15 bases lying between them.

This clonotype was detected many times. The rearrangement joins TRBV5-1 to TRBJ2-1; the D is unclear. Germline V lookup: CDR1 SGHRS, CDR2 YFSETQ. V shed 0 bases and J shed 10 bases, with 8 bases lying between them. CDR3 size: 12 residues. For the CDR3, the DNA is TGCGCCAGCAGCTTGGTTGGTCCCGAGCAGTTCTTC. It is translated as CASSLVGPEQFF.

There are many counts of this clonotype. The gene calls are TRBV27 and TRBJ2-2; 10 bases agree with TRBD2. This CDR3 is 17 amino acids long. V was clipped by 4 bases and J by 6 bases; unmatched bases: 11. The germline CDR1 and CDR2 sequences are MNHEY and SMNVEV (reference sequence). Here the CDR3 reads CASSSGGTSALAGELFF. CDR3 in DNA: TGTGCCAGCAGTTCCGGGGGGACTAGCGCCTTGGCCGGGGAGCTGTTTTTT.

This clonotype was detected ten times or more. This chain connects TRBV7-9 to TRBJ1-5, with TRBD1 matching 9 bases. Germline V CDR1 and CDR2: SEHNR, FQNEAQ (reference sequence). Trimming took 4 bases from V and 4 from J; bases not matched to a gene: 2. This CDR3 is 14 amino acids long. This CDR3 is CASSSGQGNQPQHF. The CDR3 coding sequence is TGTGCCAGCAGCTCAGGACAGGGGAATCAGCCCCAGCATTTT.

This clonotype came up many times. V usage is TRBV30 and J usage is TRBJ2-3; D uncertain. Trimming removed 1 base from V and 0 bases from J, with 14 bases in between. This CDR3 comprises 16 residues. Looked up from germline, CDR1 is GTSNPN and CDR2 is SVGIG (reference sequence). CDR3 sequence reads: CAWSAGPGMSTDTQYF. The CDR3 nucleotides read TGTGCCTGGAGTGCCGGCCCCGGAATGAGCACAGATACGCAGTATTTT.

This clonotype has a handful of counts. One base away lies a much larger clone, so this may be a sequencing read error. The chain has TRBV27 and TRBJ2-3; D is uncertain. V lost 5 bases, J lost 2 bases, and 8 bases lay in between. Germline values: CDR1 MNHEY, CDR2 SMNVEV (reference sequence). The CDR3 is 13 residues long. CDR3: CASSPAPTDTQYF. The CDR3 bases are TGTGCCAGCAGTCCCGCCCCCACAGATACGCAGTATTTT.

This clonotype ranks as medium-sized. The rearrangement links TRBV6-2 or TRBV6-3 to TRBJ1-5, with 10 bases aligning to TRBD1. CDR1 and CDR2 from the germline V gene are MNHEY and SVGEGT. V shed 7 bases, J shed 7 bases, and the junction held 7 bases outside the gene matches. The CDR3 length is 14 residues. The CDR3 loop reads CASTATGGVQPQHF. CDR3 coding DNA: TGTGCCAGCACCGCGACAGGGGGCGTCCAGCCCCAGCATTTT.

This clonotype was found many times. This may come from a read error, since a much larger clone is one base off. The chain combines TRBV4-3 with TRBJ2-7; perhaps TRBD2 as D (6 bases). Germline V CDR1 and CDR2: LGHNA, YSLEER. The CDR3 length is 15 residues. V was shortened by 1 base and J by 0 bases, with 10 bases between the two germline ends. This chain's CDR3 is CASSQGGGGSYEQYF. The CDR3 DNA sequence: TGCGCCAGCAGCCAAGGGGGAGGCGGCTCCTACGAGCAGTACTTC.

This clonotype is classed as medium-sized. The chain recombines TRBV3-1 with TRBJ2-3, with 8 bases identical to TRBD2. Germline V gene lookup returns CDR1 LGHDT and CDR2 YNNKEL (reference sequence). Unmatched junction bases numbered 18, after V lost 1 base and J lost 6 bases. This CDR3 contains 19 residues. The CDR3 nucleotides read TGTGCCAGCAGCCAAGCCTTCACCCCCAATAGCGGGGTACGGGATACGCAGTATTTT. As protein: CASSQAFTPNSGVRDTQYF.

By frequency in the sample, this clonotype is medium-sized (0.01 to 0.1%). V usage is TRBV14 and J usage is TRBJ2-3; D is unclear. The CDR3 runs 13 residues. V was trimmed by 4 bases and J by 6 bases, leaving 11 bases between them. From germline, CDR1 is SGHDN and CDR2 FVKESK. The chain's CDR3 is CASSRVSGDTQYF. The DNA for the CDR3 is TGTGCCAGCAGCCGTGTATCTGGGGATACGCAGTATTTT.